The 29 T cell receptor beta chains below come from one sample, sequenced in a study of CD8+ T cells in alopecia areata. This sample's treatment: oral pan-JAK inhibitor, 5-10 mg twice daily. Reverse transcribed after extraction, RNA yielded cDNA as the sequencing template. This table comes from immunoSEQ multiplex PCR, and its TCRdb copy is limited to in-frame clones, with some not included. The sample lists around 150,000 clones; roughly 65% were seen once. The source material was CD4+ T cells sorted from blood, sampled at week 4, from a patient treated with tofacitinib. All receptors come from a human donor with alopecia areata.

The chain carries TRBV11-2 and TRBJ2-3, with a possible D match to TRBD1 (6 bases). Germline V lookup: CDR1 SGHAT, CDR2 FQNNGV. V lost 4 bases, J lost 2 bases, and 19 bases lay in between. CDR3 length: 17 amino acids. As DNA, the CDR3 is TGTGCCAGCAGCTCCCACACCTACCGGGACAACACAGATACGCAGTATTTT. Encoded protein: CASSSHTYRDNTDTQYF.

This clone was picked up a small number of times. The chain joins TRBV7-9 to TRBJ2-7, with 10 positions matching TRBD1. The trim removed 3 bases at V and 2 bases at J, leaving 4 bases unmatched. The CDR3 loop spans 15 amino acids. Germline CDR1 SEHNR, CDR2 FQNEAQ (reference sequence). CDR3 bases: TGTGCCAGCAGCTTTGGGACAGGGGCAGCCTACGAGCAGTACTTC. As protein: CASSFGTGAAYEQYF.

The CDR3 sequence: CASSLGTSGDTQYF. DNA of the CDR3: TGTGCCAGCAGCTTAGGGACTAGCGGAGATACGCAGTATTTT. This chain links TRBV7-9 with TRBJ2-3, with 10 bases matching TRBD2. With 1 base clipped from V and 5 bases from J, the junction kept 0 bases outside the gene matches. The germline gives CDR1 SEHNR, CDR2 FQNEAQ (reference sequence). The CDR3 is 14 residues long.

The chain has TRBV30 and TRBJ1-1; maybe TRBD1 (6 bases). CDR3 length: 12 amino acids. CDR1 is GTSNPN, CDR2 SVGIG, per germline (reference sequence). The V end lost 2 bases, the J end lost 6 bases, and 10 bases lay between the germline ends. The CDR3 DNA sequence: TGTGCCTGGAGTTTGCGACAGGCTGAAGCTTTCTTT. This encodes CAWSLRQAEAFF.

This sequence joins TRBV29-1 and TRBJ2-2; D is undetermined. Per the germline V gene, CDR1 is SQVTM and CDR2 is ANQGSEA. The CDR3 covers 14 residues. CDR3 sequence reads: CSNMGRVGTGELFF. The CDR3, as DNA: TGCAGTAATATGGGAAGGGTAGGCACCGGGGAGCTGTTTTTT.

The CDR3 sequence: CASSPTGGALETQYF. CDR3 coding DNA: TGTGCCAGCAGTCCGACCGGGGGGGCATTGGAGACCCAGTACTTC. The chain recombines TRBV25-1 with TRBJ2-5, with 8 positions matching TRBD2. CDR1 and CDR2 (germline): MGHDK, SYGVNS. The CDR3 runs to 15 residues. The V segment lost 5 bases and the J segment 5 bases; nucleotides outside the gene matches: 10.

The V gene is TRBV27, the J gene TRBJ1-6; a possible D gene is TRBD1 (5 bases). This CDR3 has 15 amino acids. Trimming shortened V by 5 bases and J by 8 bases, and 16 bases separated the two germline ends. CDR1 and CDR2 from the germline V gene are MNHEY and SMNVEV (reference sequence). CDR3 nucleotide sequence: TGTGCCAGCAGTCAGTTGGGGGATGACGATTCACCCCTCCACTTT. Translation: CASSQLGDDDSPLHF.

This chain's CDR3 is CSVAQSSYEQYF. CDR3 sequence (DNA): TGCAGCGTTGCGCAGAGCTCCTACGAGCAGTACTTC. V is TRBV29-1 and J is TRBJ2-7; D gene unclear. The CDR3 has 12 amino acids. The V end lost 4 bases, the J end lost 0 bases, and 7 bases lay between the germline ends. CDR1 is SQVTM, CDR2 ANQGSEA, per germline.

This chain joins TRBV30 and TRBJ2-5; 7 bases are a match to TRBD1. With 0 bases clipped from V and 4 bases from J, the junction kept 11 bases outside the gene matches. Looked up from germline, CDR1 is GTSNPN and CDR2 is SVGIG (reference sequence). The CDR3 sequence is 16 residues long. The CDR3 DNA follows: TGTGCCTGGAGTGTACTAAGCAGGGGGTTTGGAGAGACCCAGTACTTC. The encoded protein is CAWSVLSRGFGETQYF.

This sequence joins TRBV5-6 and TRBJ2-6, with D possibly being TRBD2 (6 bases). The germline gives CDR1 SGHDT, CDR2 YYEEEE. The CDR3 totals 16 residues. Trimming pared 3 bases from V and 0 bases from J, leaving 10 bases between. CDR3 sequence: CASSSLTSSGANVLTF. CDR3 DNA sequence: TGTGCCAGCAGCTCCCTGACTAGCTCTGGGGCCAACGTCCTGACTTTC.

This chain uses TRBV7-9 with TRBJ2-4; weak D call: TRBD2 (5 bases). Germline CDR1 SEHNR, CDR2 FQNEAQ (reference sequence). The CDR3 contains 15 residues. Trimming took off 1 base at V and 8 bases at J, with 15 bases between the two ends. CDR3 sequence reads: CASSLDGTKRDIQYF. DNA for the CDR3: TGTGCCAGCAGCTTAGATGGCACCAAGAGGGACATTCAGTACTTC.

This clone has only a few counts. The genes are TRBV7-2 and TRBJ2-5; 8 bases align to TRBD1. In germline, CDR1 is SGHTA, CDR2 FQGNSA. The CDR3 runs to 13 residues. Trimming took 5 bases from V and 7 from J; bases not matched to a gene: 6. CDR3 in DNA: TGTGCCAGCAGCCTAGGACAGGGCGGGACCCAGTACTTC. It translates to CASSLGQGGTQYF.

The chain combines TRBV30 with TRBJ1-6; no clear D. The CDR3 has 13 amino acids. Germline CDR1 is GTSNPN and CDR2 is SVGIG (reference sequence). The germline V and J ends were trimmed by 1 base and 6 bases, with 7 bases remaining between them. The CDR3 loop reads CAWSEVGNSPLHF. CDR3 nucleotides: TGTGCCTGGAGTGAGGTTGGTAATTCACCCCTCCACTTT.

The sample holds many counts of this clone. The rearrangement joins TRBV11-2 to TRBJ2-5; the D is unclear. The germline V gene has CDR1 SGHAT and CDR2 FQNNGV. Trimming cost V 5 bases and J 9 bases, with 19 bases left between them. The CDR3 has 14 residues. CDR3 sequence: CASSEEGLVEAQYF. The CDR3 DNA sequence: TGTGCCAGCAGCGAGGAAGGTCTAGTTGAGGCCCAGTACTTC. The full variable domain, its missing parts supplied by reference TRBV11-2 and TRBJ2-5, is EAGVAQSPRYKIIEKRQSVAFWCNPISGHATLYWYQQILGQGPKLLIQFQNNGVVDDSQLPKDRFSAERLKGVDSTLKIQPAKLEDSAVYLCASSEEGLVEAQYFGPGTRLLVL.

V gene TRBV29-1 combines with J gene TRBJ1-2, with D possibly matching TRBD1 (5 bases). Germline V CDR1 and CDR2: SQVTM, ANQGSEA. The CDR3 sequence is 13 residues long. Deletions cut 8 bases from V and 3 bases from J, with 16 bases between. The CDR3 sequence: CSTWTTADYGYTF. CDR3 bases: TGCAGCACTTGGACAACAGCGGACTATGGCTACACCTTC.

V gene TRBV29-1 combines with J gene TRBJ2-7; D may be TRBD1 (6 bases). The CDR3 is made up of 13 amino acids. With 7 bases removed from V and 0 bases from J, the gap between germline ends came to 13 bases. Germline V gene sequence: CDR1 SQVTM, CDR2 ANQGSEA. CDR3 sequence: CSAWRGGSYEQYF. The CDR3, as DNA: TGCAGCGCCTGGAGAGGGGGCTCCTACGAGCAGTACTTC.

The chain couples TRBV29-1 to TRBJ1-1; D is unclear. V lost 8 bases and J 5 bases, leaving 15 bases between the germline ends. The CDR3 extends over 12 amino acids. CDR1 is SQVTM, CDR2 ANQGSEA, per germline. DNA for the CDR3: TGCAGCATCCAACGCGTGGGAACTGAAGCTTTCTTT. This encodes CSIQRVGTEAFF.

This clone was counted a single time. The chain carries TRBV25-1 and TRBJ1-1; the D gene is possibly TRBD1 (6 bases). The germline V gene encodes CDR1 MGHDK and CDR2 SYGVNS. The CDR3 runs 13 residues. Trimming took off 5 bases at V and 5 bases at J, with 12 bases between the two ends. CDR3 loop: CASSQTGKTEAFF. The CDR3 bases are TGTGCCAGCAGTCAGACAGGCAAGACTGAAGCTTTCTTT. Full variable domain (outside the CDR3, taken from reference TRBV25-1 and TRBJ1-1): EADIYQTPRYLVIGTGKKITLECSQTMGHDKMYWYQQDPGMELHLIHYSYGVNSTEKGDLSSESTVSRIRTEHFPLTLESARPSHTSQYLCASSQTGKTEAFFGQGTRLTVV.

The chain combines TRBV29-1 with TRBJ2-2, with 8 positions matching TRBD1. This CDR3 is 15 amino acids long. The trim removed 4 bases at V and 2 bases at J, leaving 6 bases unmatched. CDR1 and CDR2 from the germline V gene are SQVTM and ANQGSEA. In DNA form, the CDR3 reads TGCAGCGTTGGGTCAGGGGGCCTTAACACCGGGGAGCTGTTTTTT. Translated, it gives CSVGSGGLNTGELFF.

V and J are TRBV29-1 and TRBJ1-2; possibly TRBD1 for D (5 bases). This CDR3 spans 12 amino acids. V was pared by 7 bases and J by 2 bases, with 11 bases between. Germline V gene data show CDR1 as SQVTM and CDR2 as ANQGSEA. The CDR3 coding sequence is TGCAGCGCTGTAGGGGACAACTATGGCTACACCTTC. It encodes CSAVGDNYGYTF.

The chain combines TRBV19 with TRBJ1-5; D unclear. Germline-derived CDR1 and CDR2 are LNHDA and SQIVND (reference sequence). CDR3 length: 15 residues. Between the trimmed V and J ends, which lost 2 bases and 1 base, there was a span of 9 bases. The CDR3 DNA follows: TGTGCCAGTAGTATACCCGGGAGGAGCAATCAGCCCCAGCATTTT. Translation: CASSIPGRSNQPQHF.

The chain joins TRBV15 to TRBJ1-2; TRBD1 is a possible D gene (5 bases). CDR1 and CDR2 (germline): LNHNV, YYDKDF (reference sequence). Trimming removed 0 bases at V and 7 bases at J, with 18 bases between. The length of the CDR3 is 16 residues. CDR3 protein: CATSRESSPAGSGYTF. The CDR3 DNA is TGTGCCACCAGCAGAGAGTCCAGCCCGGCAGGGTCTGGCTACACCTTC.

The genes are TRBV6-5 and TRBJ2-3; no reliable D call. Trimming removed 6 bases from V and 0 bases from J, with 10 bases in between. Germline CDR1 reads MNHEY; CDR2 reads SVGAGI. The CDR3 is 14 amino acids. In DNA, the CDR3 is TGTGCCAGCAGCCCCCGAGCGAGCACAGATACGCAGTATTTT. This codes for CASSPRASTDTQYF.

The genes are TRBV29-1 and TRBJ1-1; D perhaps matches TRBD1 (5 bases). Per germline, CDR1 SQVTM and CDR2 ANQGSEA. The CDR3 length is 11 residues. V dropped 8 bases and J dropped 4 bases, with 11 bases sitting between them. DNA for the CDR3: TGCAGCCCCGCGACAGTCACTGAAGCTTTCTTT. This sequence encodes CSPATVTEAFF.

The V and J genes are TRBV5-1 and TRBJ2-5, with 9 positions matching TRBD2. CDR3 length equals 16 residues. CDR1 is SGHRS and CDR2 is YFSETQ in the germline V gene. V lost 1 base, J lost 1 base, and 5 bases stayed unmatched. In DNA form, the CDR3 reads TGCGCCAGCAGCTTGACTAGCGGGCCAACCCAAGAGACCCAGTACTTC. Translation: CASSLTSGPTQETQYF.

Comments on this clone: This sample includes further DNA sequences coding for the same CDR3. This chain connects TRBV7-2 to TRBJ1-2; D not certain. Germline assignment: CDR1 SGHTA and CDR2 FQGNSA. V shed 1 base and J shed 4 bases, with 4 bases lying between them. This CDR3 is built from 12 residues. CDR3 amino acids: CASSLVGYGYTF. The DNA of the CDR3 is TGTGCCAGCAGCTTAGTGGGCTATGGCTACACCTTC.

This clone came up once. This chain connects TRBV25-1 to TRBJ1-2; the D gene is possibly TRBD1 (6 bases). The CDR3 sequence is 12 residues long. Per germline, CDR1 MGHDK and CDR2 SYGVNS. V gave up 6 bases and J gave up 6 bases, with 11 bases separating them. CDR3 in amino acids: CASRGGDDGYTF. For the CDR3, the DNA is TGTGCCAGCAGAGGGGGGGATGATGGCTACACCTTC.

As for this clone: Different DNA sequences within this sample yield the same CDR3. The chain uses TRBV18 and TRBJ2-2; maybe TRBD1 (5 bases). V was clipped by 1 base and J by 1 base, with 10 bases between them. Germline loops: CDR1 KGHSH, CDR2 LQKENI. The CDR3 is made up of 16 amino acids. The DNA for the CDR3 is TGTGCCAGCTCACCACTTGGGCAGGGGAACACCGGGGAGCTGTTTTTT. It yields the protein CASSPLGQGNTGELFF.

This chain uses TRBV5-1 with TRBJ1-2; the D is unclear. The CDR3 runs 13 residues. CDR1 and CDR2 from the germline V gene are SGHRS and YFSETQ. V shed 0 bases and J shed 4 bases, with 7 bases lying between them. CDR3 in DNA: TGCGCCAGCAGCTTGGAACCCCTCTATGGCTACACCTTC. Translated, it gives CASSLEPLYGYTF. Drawing the rest from reference TRBV5-1 and TRBJ1-2, the complete variable domain is KAGVTQTPRYLIKTRGQQVTLSCSPISGHRSVSWYQQTPGQGLQFLFEYFSETQRNKGNFPGRFSGRQFSNSRSEMNVSTLELGDSALYLCASSLEPLYGYTFGSGTRLTVV.